The 24 T cell receptor delta chains below all came from one sample that was sequenced in a study of gammadelta T cells in human blood. TCRdb re-identified clones in the RT-PCR reads via CATT. The data contain 350 to 500 delta-chain clones, around 36% of them singletons. Specimen: Vgamma9Vdelta2 gamma-delta T cells from cord blood. These receptors were collected from a newborn.

This clone has a handful of counts. This may arise from a read error, as a much more abundant clone is one base away. The rearrangement joins TRDV2 to TRDJ3, with a possible D match to TRDD2 (6 bases). Germline CDR1 is GEAIGNYY and CDR2 is EKD. This CDR3 has 20 residues. The CDR3 coding sequence is TGTGCCTGTGACCAAACCCCTGGACTTACTACTTCCTGGGACACCCGACGGATGTTTTTC. Protein product: CACDQTPGLTTSWDTRRMFF.

By share of the sample, this clone is large. The chain recombines TRDV2 with TRDJ1; no firm D call. V was pared by 0 bases and J by 4 bases, with 11 bases between. Germline CDR1 is GEAIGNYY and CDR2 is EKD. This CDR3 has 14 residues. The CDR3 sequence: CACDTSGPSDKLIF. The CDR3 bases are TGTGCCTGTGACACCTCCGGGCCGAGCGATAAACTCATCTTT.

This clone is classed as large (0.1 to 1%). The chain uses TRDV2 and TRDJ1; 12 bases are shared with TRDD3. V shed 0 bases, J shed 0 bases, and the junction held 16 bases outside the gene matches. Per the germline V gene, CDR1 is GEAIGNYY and CDR2 is EKD. This CDR3 spans 21 amino acids. CDR3 amino acids: CACDTGAGGYEGKWYTDKLIF. DNA of the CDR3: TGTGCCTGTGACACCGGTGCTGGGGGATACGAGGGAAAGTGGTACACCGATAAACTCATCTTT.

This clone is categorized as large. The V and J genes are TRDV2 and TRDJ3, with D maybe TRDD3 (5 bases). Germline CDR1 is GEAIGNYY and CDR2 is EKD. Trimming removed 0 bases at V and 2 bases at J, with 13 bases between. The CDR3 is 18 residues long. CDR3 sequence (DNA): TGTGCCTGTGACACCTGGGGACGCAACACCTGGGACACCCGACAGATGTTTTTC. Its translation: CACDTWGRNTWDTRQMFF.

In regard to this clone: A far larger clone lies a single base away; this is likely a read error. The chain combines TRDV2 with TRDJ3; TRDD3 aligns across 10 bases. TCRdb gives no J gene; it was assigned here by matching the DNA to germline. The germline CDR1 and CDR2 sequences are GEAIGNYY and EKD. The CDR3 is 18 residues long. The CDR3 spells CACDSGDTFSWDNRQMFF. CDR3 sequence (DNA): TGTGCCTGTGACTCGGGGGATACGTTCTCCTGGGACAACCGACAGATGTTTTTC.

The J gene was reported as TRDJ2; the V gene went uncalled. The CDR3 runs 10 residues. CDR3 bases: TGTAGTGCTTTGACAGCACAACTCTTCTTT. Translated, it gives CSALTAQLFF.

Only a few counts were recorded for this clone. A much larger clone lies one base from this, so it may be a read error. The rearrangement joins TRDV2 to TRDJ3, with 9 bases fitting TRDD3. V lost 5 bases to trimming and J lost 0 bases; unmatched junction nucleotides: 10. CDR1 and CDR2 (germline): GEAIGNYY, EKD. The CDR3 is made up of 19 amino acids. Written as DNA, the CDR3 is TGTGCCTGTGCCCTACTCGGGGGATACAGCTCCTGGGACACCCGACAGATGTTTTTC. Its translation is CACALLGGYSSWDTRQMFF.

This clone was observed once. This likely stems from a read error, as it lies one base from a far larger clone. The genes are TRDV2 and TRDJ2, with TRDD3 as a possible D gene (6 bases). TCRdb leaves out the J gene; it was filled in here by matching the DNA to germline. CDR3 length: 14 residues. V was pared by 0 bases and J by 3 bases, with 7 bases between. Per germline, CDR1 GEAIGNYY and CDR2 EKD. CDR3 loop: CACDTWGVTAQLFF. The CDR3 DNA is TGTGCCTGTGACACCTGGGGGGTGACAGCACAACTCTTCTTT.

With regard to this clone: This may be a read error: a much more frequent sequence differs by one nucleotide. This sequence joins TRDV2 and TRDJ3; D may be TRDD3 (5 bases). Germline CDR1 and CDR2: GEAIGNYY and EKD. The V and J ends lost 0 bases and 2 bases respectively, with 13 bases between them. The CDR3 length is 18 residues. The DNA for the CDR3 is TGTGCCTGTGACACCTGGGGACGCAACCCCTGGGACACCCGACAGATGTTTTTC. Residues: CACDTWGRNPWDTRQMFF.

This clone is categorized as large. V is TRDV2 and J is TRDJ1; a possible D gene is TRDD3 (5 bases). Trimming removed 0 bases from V and 2 bases from J, with 9 bases in between. The length of the CDR3 is 14 residues. Germline V CDR1 and CDR2: GEAIGNYY, EKD. In nucleotides, the CDR3 is TGTGCCTGTGACACCGGCGACTGGACCGATAAACTCATCTTT. It translates to CACDTGDWTDKLIF.

The chain carries TRDV2 and TRDJ1, with TRDD3 matching 13 bases. In the absence of a J gene in TCRdb, the DNA was matched to germline to assign it here. From germline, CDR1 is GEAIGNYY and CDR2 EKD. Unmatched junction bases numbered 3, after V lost 0 bases and J lost 3 bases. This CDR3 comprises 16 residues. The CDR3 loop is CACDTLTGGYADKLIF. In DNA, the CDR3 is TGTGCCTGTGACACCTTAACTGGGGGATACGCCGATAAACTCATCTTT.

This clone is categorized as large. The rearrangement joins TRDV2 to TRDJ1; a possible D gene is TRDD3 (6 bases). Trimming took 0 bases from V and 5 from J, leaving 15 bases between them. This CDR3 has 15 amino acids. Germline assignment: CDR1 GEAIGNYY and CDR2 EKD. CDR3 sequence reads: CACDTLEDTGDKLIF. The DNA of the CDR3 is TGTGCCTGTGACACCTTGGAGGATACAGGAGATAAACTCATCTTT.

The chain links TRDV2 to TRDJ1; 7 bases are a match to TRDD3. This CDR3 region has 14 residues. The germline gives CDR1 GEAIGNYY, CDR2 EKD. The V and J ends lost 5 bases and 2 bases, in that order; junction bases with no gene match: 7. CDR3 nucleotide sequence: TGTGCCTGTGGAGGTGAGGGGGATACCGATAAACTCATCTTT. Its protein is CACGGEGDTDKLIF.

Concerning this clone: This sequence is one base from a far larger clone and is likely a read error. This chain uses TRDV2 with TRDJ3; 9 bases align to TRDD3. The J gene, left out of TCRdb, was set here by checking the DNA against germline. The CDR3 runs 19 residues. Germline V gene data show CDR1 as GEAIGNYY and CDR2 as EKD. Trimming at V came to 4 bases and at J to 0 bases, leaving 9 bases not matched to a gene. The CDR3: CACDTVLGESSWDTRQMFF. The CDR3 bases are TGTGCCTGTGATACCGTACTGGGGGAGAGCTCCTGGGACACCCGACAGATGTTTTTC.

By sample fraction, this clone is large. V is TRDV2 and J is TRDJ1; 9 bases agree with TRDD3. The CDR3 runs to 17 residues. CDR1 and CDR2 from the germline V gene are GEAIGNYY and EKD. The junction had 9 bases not matched to a gene; V was cut back by 0 bases and J by 2 bases. In nucleotides, the CDR3 is TGTGCCTGTGACACCGGGTCTGGGGATACGGGAACCGATAAACTCATCTTT. Residues: CACDTGSGDTGTDKLIF.

In its sample, this clone ranks as large. The chain employs TRDV2 and TRDJ3; 11 bases agree with TRDD3. TCRdb records no J gene; here it was assigned by comparing the DNA to germline. The CDR3 has 16 amino acids. V trimming: 3 bases; J trimming: 3 bases; junction bases outside the gene matches: 0. CDR1 GEAIGNYY and CDR2 EKD come from the germline V gene. The CDR3 DNA sequence: TGTGCCTGTGACTGGGGGATACGCTGGGACACCCGACAGATGTTTTTC. It is translated as CACDWGIRWDTRQMFF.

Notes on this clone: A read error may be the cause here, since a much bigger clone is one base away. The chain recombines TRDV2 with TRDJ3; 12 bases are shared with TRDD3. The CDR3 length is 19 residues. Germline V gives CDR1 GEAIGNYY, CDR2 EKD. CDR3 sequence: CACDTLRTGGYRDTRQVFF. CDR3 nucleotide sequence: TGTGCCTGTGACACCTTACGTACTGGGGGATACCGGGACACCCGACAGGTGTTTTTC.

The sample holds a few counts of this clone. This may come from a read error, since a much larger clone is one base off. The chain links TRDV2 to TRDJ1; TRDD3 matches 8 bases. V dropped 3 bases and J dropped 2; count of bases not matched to a gene: 19. Germline CDR1 is GEAIGNYY and CDR2 is EKD. CDR3 size: 19 residues. The CDR3 nucleotides are TGTGCCTGTGACGCTGAAGAAGGCGGGATACGCGGGTGGACCGATAAACTCATCTTT. Translating gives CACDAEEGGIRGWTDKLIF.

Of note for this clone: One base separates it from a far larger clone, so it is likely a read error. This rearrangement joins TRDV2 to TRDJ1, with 7 bases identical to TRDD3. The J gene was missing in TCRdb and was found by matching the end of the DNA to germline. CDR1 and CDR2 (germline): GEAIGNYY, EKD. J lost 1 base, V lost 8 bases, and 9 bases had no gene match. CDR3 size: 14 residues. The CDR3 loop is CAYGAGDPTDKLIF. CDR3 bases: TGTGCCTACGGCGCGGGGGATCCCACCGATAAACTCATCTTT.

Comment on this clone: A far larger clone is just one base off, so this is likely a read error. V gene TRDV2 combines with J gene TRDJ3; 7 nucleotides agree with TRDD3. TCRdb carries no J gene annotation; the J gene was assigned here by matching the DNA with germline. This CDR3 is built from 18 residues. Germline CDR1 and CDR2: GEAIGNYY and EKD. With 3 bases clipped from V and 0 bases from J, the junction kept 7 bases outside the gene matches. Here the CDR3 reads CACDSVGGSSWDTRQMFF. DNA for the CDR3: TGTGCCTGTGACTCCGTTGGGGGAAGCTCCTGGGACACCCGACAGATGTTTTTC.

By share, this clone counts as large. The chain recombines TRDV2 with TRDJ2; TRDD3 matches at 9 bases. The length of the CDR3 is 15 residues. J lost 4 bases, V lost 0 bases, and 2 bases had no gene match. Germline CDR1 GEAIGNYY, CDR2 EKD. The CDR3 loop reads CACDTVLGETAQLFF. CDR3 nucleotide sequence: TGTGCCTGTGACACCGTACTGGGGGAGACAGCACAACTCTTCTTT.

A single count supports this clone. With a much larger clone just one base away, this may be a read error. The rearrangement joins TRDV2 to TRDJ3; TRDD3 aligns across 11 bases. TCRdb lists no J gene, so it was determined here by aligning the DNA to germline. V lost 0 bases, J lost 0 bases, and 9 bases stayed unmatched. CDR1 is GEAIGNYY, CDR2 EKD, per germline. The CDR3 spans 21 residues. CDR3 coding DNA: TGTGCCTGTGACACCGTACCTGGGGGATACCCGAGCTCCTGGGACACCCGACAGATGTTTTTC. It translates to CACDTVPGGYPSSWDTRQMFF.

To note about this clone: A read error is possible here, since a much larger clone lies one base away. The J gene is given as TRDJ1, and the V gene is not called; TRDD3, as called in the table, went unchecked against the DNA. The CDR3 totals 14 residues. CDR3 residues: CACDTGGNTDKPIF. The CDR3 coding sequence is TGTGCCTGTGACACAGGGGGGAACACCGATAAACCCATCTTT.

Remarks on this clone: This may arise from a read error, as a much more abundant clone is one base away. With the J gene uncalled, the V gene is TRDV2; TRDD3 was called by the table and not checked on the DNA. The CDR3 loop spans 16 amino acids. Germline values: CDR1 GEAIGNYY, CDR2 EKD. CDR3 in amino acids: CACDTGTGGYTDKLIF. CDR3 in DNA: TGTGCCTGTGACACAGGTACTGGGGGATACACCGATAAACTCATCTTC.